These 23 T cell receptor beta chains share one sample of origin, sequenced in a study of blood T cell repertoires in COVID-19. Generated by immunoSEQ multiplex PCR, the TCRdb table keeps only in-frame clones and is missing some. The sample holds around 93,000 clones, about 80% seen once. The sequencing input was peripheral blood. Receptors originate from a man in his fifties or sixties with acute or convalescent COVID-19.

The CDR3 nucleotides read TGCGCCAGCAGCTGGGACAGGGATGATGGCTACACCTTC. Amino acid sequence: CASSWDRDDGYTF. This chain joins TRBV5-1 and TRBJ1-2; 9 bases are shared with TRBD1. Germline V CDR1 and CDR2: SGHRS, YFSETQ. The CDR3 is 13 residues long. V lost 3 bases and J lost 6; bases outside the gene matches: 3. Variable domain in full (rest from reference TRBV5-1 and TRBJ1-2): KAGVTQTPRYLIKTRGQQVTLSCSPISGHRSVSWYQQTPGQGLQFLFEYFSETQRNKGNFPGRFSGRQFSNSRSEMNVSTLELGDSALYLCASSWDRDDGYTFGSGTRLTVV.

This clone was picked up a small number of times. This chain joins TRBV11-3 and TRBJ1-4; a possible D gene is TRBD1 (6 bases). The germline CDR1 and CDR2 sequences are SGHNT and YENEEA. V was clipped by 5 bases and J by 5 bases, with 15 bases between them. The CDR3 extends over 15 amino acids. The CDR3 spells CASSVPGTLNEKLFF. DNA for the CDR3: TGTGCCAGCAGCGTCCCCGGGACACTAAATGAAAAACTGTTTTTT.

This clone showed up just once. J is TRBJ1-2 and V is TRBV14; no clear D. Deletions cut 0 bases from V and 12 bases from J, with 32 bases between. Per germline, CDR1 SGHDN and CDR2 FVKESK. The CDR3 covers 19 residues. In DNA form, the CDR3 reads TGTGCCAGCAGCCAAGATAGTGGCGGGGAAAGGAGTCGAAGGGTAATAGACACCTTC. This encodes CASSQDSGGERSRRVIDTF. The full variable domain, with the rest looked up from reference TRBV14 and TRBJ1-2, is EAGVTQFPSHSVIEKGQTVTLRCDPISGHDNLYWYRRVMGKEIKFLLHFVKESKQDESGMPNNRFLAERTGGTYSTLKVQPAELEDSGVYFCASSQDSGGERSRRVIDTFGSGTRLTVV.

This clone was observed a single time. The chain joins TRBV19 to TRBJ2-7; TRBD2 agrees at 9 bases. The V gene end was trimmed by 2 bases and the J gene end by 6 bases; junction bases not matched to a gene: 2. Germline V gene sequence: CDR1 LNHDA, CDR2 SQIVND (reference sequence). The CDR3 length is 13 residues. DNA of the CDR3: TGTGCCAGTAGTATACAAGCGGGAGGCGAGCAGTACGTC. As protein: CASSIQAGGEQYV.

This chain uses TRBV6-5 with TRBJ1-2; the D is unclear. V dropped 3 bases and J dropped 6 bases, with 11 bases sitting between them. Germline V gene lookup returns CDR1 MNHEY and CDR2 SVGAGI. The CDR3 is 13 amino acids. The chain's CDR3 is CASSYGPTDGYTF. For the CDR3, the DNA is TGTGCCAGCAGTTATGGGCCCACGGATGGCTACACCTTC.

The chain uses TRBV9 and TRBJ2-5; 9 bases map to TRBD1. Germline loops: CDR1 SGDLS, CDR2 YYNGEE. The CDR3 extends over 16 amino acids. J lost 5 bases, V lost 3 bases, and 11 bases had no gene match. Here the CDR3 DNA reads TGTGCCAGCAGCGCCTCAACAGGGGGCGCGGGGGAGACCCAGTACTTC. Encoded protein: CASSASTGGAGETQYF.

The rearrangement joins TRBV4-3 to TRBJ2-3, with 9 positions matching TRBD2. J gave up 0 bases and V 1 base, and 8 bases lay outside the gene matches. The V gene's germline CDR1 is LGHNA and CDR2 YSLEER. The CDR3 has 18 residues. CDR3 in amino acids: CASSQGTSVQPSTDTQYF. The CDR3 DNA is TGCGCCAGCAGCCAAGGGACTAGCGTACAACCTAGCACAGATACGCAGTATTTT.

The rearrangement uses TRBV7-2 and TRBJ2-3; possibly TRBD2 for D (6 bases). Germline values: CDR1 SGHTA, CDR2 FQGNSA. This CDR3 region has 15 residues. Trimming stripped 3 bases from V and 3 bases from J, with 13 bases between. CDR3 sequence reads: CASSFQGGDTDTQYF. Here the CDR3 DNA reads TGTGCCAGCAGCTTTCAGGGCGGGGATACAGATACGCAGTATTTT. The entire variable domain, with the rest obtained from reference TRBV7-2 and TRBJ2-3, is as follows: GAGVSQSPSNKVTEKGKDVELRCDPISGHTALYWYRQSLGQGLEFLIYFQGNSAPDKSGLPSDRFSAERTGGSVSTLTIQRTQQEDSAVYLCASSFQGGDTDTQYFGPGTRLTVL.

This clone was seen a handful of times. The chain's CDR3 is CASSLGGTGRAQYF. CDR3 nucleotide sequence: TGTGCCAGCAGCTTAGGGGGGACAGGGAGGGCGCAGTATTTT. This chain uses TRBV7-2 with TRBJ2-3, with TRBD1 matching 9 bases. The junction had 6 bases not matched to a gene; V was cut back by 1 base and J by 10 bases. This CDR3 comprises 14 residues. In germline, CDR1 is SGHTA, CDR2 FQGNSA.

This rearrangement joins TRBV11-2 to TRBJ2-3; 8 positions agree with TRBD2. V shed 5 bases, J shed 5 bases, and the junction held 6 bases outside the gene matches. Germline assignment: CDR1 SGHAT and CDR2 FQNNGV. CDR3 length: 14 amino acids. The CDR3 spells CASSRLAGVDTQYF. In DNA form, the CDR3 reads TGTGCCAGCAGCCGGCTAGCGGGTGTAGATACGCAGTATTTT.

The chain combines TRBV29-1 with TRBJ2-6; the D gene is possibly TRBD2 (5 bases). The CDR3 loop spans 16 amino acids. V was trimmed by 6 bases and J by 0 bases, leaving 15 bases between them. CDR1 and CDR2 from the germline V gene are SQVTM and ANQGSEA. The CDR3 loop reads CSVGGGDLSGANVLTF. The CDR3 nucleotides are TGCAGCGTCGGAGGCGGCGATCTCTCTGGGGCCAACGTCCTGACTTTC. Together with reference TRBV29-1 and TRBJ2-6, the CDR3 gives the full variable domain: SAVISQKPSRDICQRGTSLTIQCQVDSQVTMMFWYRQQPGQSLTLIATANQGSEATYESGFVIDKFPISRPNLTFSTLTVSNMSPEDSSIYLCSVGGGDLSGANVLTFGAGSRLTVL.

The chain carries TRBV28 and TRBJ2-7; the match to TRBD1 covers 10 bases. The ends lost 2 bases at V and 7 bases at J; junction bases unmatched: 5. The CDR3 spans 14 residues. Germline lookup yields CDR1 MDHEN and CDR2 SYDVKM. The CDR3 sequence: CASSLGTGVREQYV. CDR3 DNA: TGTGCCAGCAGTTTAGGGACAGGGGTCCGAGAGCAGTACGTC.

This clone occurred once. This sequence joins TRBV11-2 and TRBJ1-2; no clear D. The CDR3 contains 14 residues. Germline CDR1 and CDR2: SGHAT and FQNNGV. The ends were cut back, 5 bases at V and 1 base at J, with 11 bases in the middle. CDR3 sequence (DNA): TGTGCCAGCAGCCCCGACGGGTTTAACTATGGCTACACCTTC. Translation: CASSPDGFNYGYTF. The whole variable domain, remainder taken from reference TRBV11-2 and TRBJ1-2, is EAGVAQSPRYKIIEKRQSVAFWCNPISGHATLYWYQQILGQGPKLLIQFQNNGVVDDSQLPKDRFSAERLKGVDSTLKIQPAKLEDSAVYLCASSPDGFNYGYTFGSGTRLTVV.

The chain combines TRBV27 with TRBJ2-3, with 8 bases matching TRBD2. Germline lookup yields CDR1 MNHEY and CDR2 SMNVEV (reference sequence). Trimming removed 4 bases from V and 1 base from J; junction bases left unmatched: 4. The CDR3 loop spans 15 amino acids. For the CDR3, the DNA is TGTGCCAGCAGTTCTCCGGGACTAGGCACAGATACGCAGTATTTT. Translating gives CASSSPGLGTDTQYF.

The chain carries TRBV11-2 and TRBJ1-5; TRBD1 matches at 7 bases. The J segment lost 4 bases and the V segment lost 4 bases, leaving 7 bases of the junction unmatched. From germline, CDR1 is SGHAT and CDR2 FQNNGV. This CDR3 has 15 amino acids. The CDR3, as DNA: TGTGCCAGCAGCTCCACCACGGGACAGAATCAGCCCCAGCATTTT. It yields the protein CASSSTTGQNQPQHF. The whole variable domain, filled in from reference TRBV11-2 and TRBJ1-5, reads EAGVAQSPRYKIIEKRQSVAFWCNPISGHATLYWYQQILGQGPKLLIQFQNNGVVDDSQLPKDRFSAERLKGVDSTLKIQPAKLEDSAVYLCASSSTTGQNQPQHFGDGTRLSIL.

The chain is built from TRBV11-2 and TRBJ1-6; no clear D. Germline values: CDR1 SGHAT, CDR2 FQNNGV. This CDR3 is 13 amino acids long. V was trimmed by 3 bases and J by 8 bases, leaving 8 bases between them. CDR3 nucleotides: TGTGCCAGCAGCTTCCGGTTGGATTCACCCCTCCACTTT. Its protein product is CASSFRLDSPLHF.

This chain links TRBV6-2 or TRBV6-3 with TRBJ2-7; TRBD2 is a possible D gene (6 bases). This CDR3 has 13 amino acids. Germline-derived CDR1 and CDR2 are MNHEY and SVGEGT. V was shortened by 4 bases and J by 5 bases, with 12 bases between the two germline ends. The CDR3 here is CASSSTGAHEQYV. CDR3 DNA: TGTGCCAGCAGTTCCACGGGAGCCCACGAGCAGTACGTC.

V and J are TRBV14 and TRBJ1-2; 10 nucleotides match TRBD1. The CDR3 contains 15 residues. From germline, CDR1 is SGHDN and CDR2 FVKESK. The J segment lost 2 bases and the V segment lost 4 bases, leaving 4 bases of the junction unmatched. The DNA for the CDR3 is TGTGCCAGCAGCCGGACAGGGGGGAAGAACTATGGCTACACCTTC. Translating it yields CASSRTGGKNYGYTF.

DNA for the CDR3: TGTGCCAGCAGTGACTTCATCGCAGGGCCGTGGGCCTCCTACGAGCAGTACGTC. This gives the protein CASSDFIAGPWASYEQYV. This rearrangement joins TRBV6-4 to TRBJ2-7; a possible D gene is TRBD1 (5 bases). The CDR3 has 18 amino acids. CDR1 and CDR2 from the germline V gene are MRHNA and SNTAGT. Deletions cut 1 base from V and 0 bases from J, with 19 bases between.

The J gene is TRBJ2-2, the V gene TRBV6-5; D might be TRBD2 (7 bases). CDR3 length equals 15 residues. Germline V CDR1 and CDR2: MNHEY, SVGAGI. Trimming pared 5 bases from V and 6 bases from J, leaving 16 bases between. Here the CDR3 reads CASSRAGAMAGELFF. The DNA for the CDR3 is TGTGCCAGCAGTCGTGCGGGGGCGATGGCCGGGGAGCTGTTTTTT.

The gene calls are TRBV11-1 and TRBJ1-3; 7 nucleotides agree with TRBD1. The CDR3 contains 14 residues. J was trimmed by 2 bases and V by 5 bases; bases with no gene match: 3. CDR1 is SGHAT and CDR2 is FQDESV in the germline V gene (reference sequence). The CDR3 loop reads CASSNRGTGNTIYF. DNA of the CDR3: TGTGCCAGCAGCAACAGGGGCACTGGAAACACCATATATTTT.

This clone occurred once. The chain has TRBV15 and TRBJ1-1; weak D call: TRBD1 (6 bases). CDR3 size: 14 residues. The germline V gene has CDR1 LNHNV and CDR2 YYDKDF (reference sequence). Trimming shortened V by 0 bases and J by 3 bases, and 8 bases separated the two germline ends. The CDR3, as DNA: TGTGCCACCAGCAGAGATTACAGGGACACTGAAGCTTTCTTT. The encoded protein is CATSRDYRDTEAFF.

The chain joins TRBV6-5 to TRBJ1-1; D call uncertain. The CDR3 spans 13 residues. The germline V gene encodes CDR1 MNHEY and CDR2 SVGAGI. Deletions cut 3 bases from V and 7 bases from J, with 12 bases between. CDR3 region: CASSYLYSGEAFF. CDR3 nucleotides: TGTGCCAGCAGTTATTTATATTCAGGTGAAGCTTTCTTT.